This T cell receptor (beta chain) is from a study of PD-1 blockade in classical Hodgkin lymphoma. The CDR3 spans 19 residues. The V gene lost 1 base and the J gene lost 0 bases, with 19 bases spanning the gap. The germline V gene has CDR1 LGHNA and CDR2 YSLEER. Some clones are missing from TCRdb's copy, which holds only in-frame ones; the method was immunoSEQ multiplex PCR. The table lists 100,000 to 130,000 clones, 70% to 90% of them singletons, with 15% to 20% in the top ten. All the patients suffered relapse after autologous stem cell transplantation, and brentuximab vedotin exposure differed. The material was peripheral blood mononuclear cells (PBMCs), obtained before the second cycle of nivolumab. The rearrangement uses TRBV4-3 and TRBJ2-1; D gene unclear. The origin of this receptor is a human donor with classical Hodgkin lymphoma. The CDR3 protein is CASSQGAVLGQSSYNEQFF. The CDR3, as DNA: TGCGCCAGCAGCCAAGGTGCAGTGTTGGGCCAGAGCTCCTACAATGAGCAGTTCTTC.